The rows below give T cell receptor beta chains drawn from one sample of a study of blood T cell repertoires in COVID-19. Sequenced by immunoSEQ multiplex PCR; TCRdb stores in-frame clones only, minus some. The table includes 230,000 or so clones, about nine tenths detected once. The sample was PBMCs or T cells enriched from blood (not recorded which). The receptors were gathered from a woman aged 25-40 years who had recovered from COVID-19. CDR3s include the opening cysteine and the closing phenylalanine or tryptophan. A D gene is named only where the DNA matches it firmly. Expanded clones get a size class; other rows say once, few or many, or leave the size out.

clone_size | d_call | cdr3_length | j_call | v_call | cdr3_nt | cdr3_aa
once | - | 14 | TRBJ1-1 | TRBV5-1 | TGCGCCAGCAGCTCCCGACAGGCACCGGCTGAAGCTTTCTTT | CASSSRQAPAEAFF
- | - | 15 | TRBJ1-1 | TRBV5-1 | TGCGCCAGCAGCTTGGCCGGGGGGCCGGACACTGAAGCTTTCTTT | CASSLAGGPDTEAFF
- | TRBD1 | 14 | TRBJ1-2 | TRBV7-3 | TGTGCCAGCAGCATTGACAGGGGTTGGGATGGCTACACCTTC | CASSIDRGWDGYTF
- | TRBD1 | 15 | TRBJ2-5 | TRBV24-1 | TGTGCCACCAGTGGGGGGAGCAGGGGGCATGAGACCCAGTACTTC | CATSGGSRGHETQYF
- | - | 15 | TRBJ1-2 | TRBV6-5 | TGTGCCAGCCAGGACAGCCGCCGAAGGGCGTATGGCTACACCTTC | CASQDSRRRAYGYTF
once | - | 17 | TRBJ2-3 | TRBV7-8 | TGTGCCAGCAGCTTATCCATCCGGGACTCTTCCACAGATACGCAGTATTTT | CASSLSIRDSSTDTQYF
- | - | 13 | TRBJ2-5 | TRBV12-3/TRBV12-4 | TGTGCCAGCAGCCGTGACAGGCAAGAGACCCAGTACTTC | CASSRDRQETQYF
few | TRBD1 | 15 | TRBJ1-1 | TRBV14 | TGTGCCAGCAGCCTTCGCCAGGGGGGGAACACTGAAGCTTTCTTT | CASSLRQGGNTEAFF
- | - | 12 | TRBJ1-1 | TRBV15 | TGTGCCACCAGCAGAACCTCAGGGGAAGCTTTCTTT | CATSRTSGEAFF
- | TRBD2 | 17 | TRBJ2-5 | TRBV5-8 | TGTGCCAGCAGCTCCCCGACTAGCGGGGGCCTCCCGGAGACCCAGTACTTC | CASSSPTSGGLPETQYF
once | - | 13 | TRBJ2-7 | TRBV7-2 | TGTGCCAGCAGCACTAGAGGGGGTGACGAGCAGTACTTC | CASSTRGGDEQYF
once | - | 15 | TRBJ1-1 | TRBV7-9 | TGTGCCAGCAGCTTAGCGGTGGGCGTCGGCACTGAAGCTTTCTTT | CASSLAVGVGTEAFF
- | TRBD2 | 16 | TRBJ2-5 | TRBV3-1/TRBV3-2 | TGTGCCAGCAGCCCCGGGACTAGCGGATATCAAGAGACCCAGTACTTC | CASSPGTSGYQETQYF
- | - | 13 | TRBJ1-2 | TRBV12-3/TRBV12-4 | TGTGCCAGCAGTTTCTGGGGCCCTCGGAGTTACACCTTC | CASSFWGPRSYTF
- | TRBD1 | 19 | TRBJ2-7 | TRBV4-2 | TGTGCCAGCAGCCAAGCGACGGACAGGTTCCCTCAGGGCTCCTACGAGCAGTACTTC | CASSQATDRFPQGSYEQYF
- | TRBD1 | 16 | TRBJ1-2 | TRBV28 | TGTGCCAGCAGTCTACCCCTTACAGGGGACGACTATGGCTACACCTTC | CASSLPLTGDDYGYTF
- | - | 14 | TRBJ1-2 | TRBV2 | TGTGCCAGCAGTGTAGGGGGGGTAGGGTATGGCTACACCTTC | CASSVGGVGYGYTF
- | TRBD2 | 14 | TRBJ2-1 | TRBV5-1 | TGCGCCAGCAGCTTACCCCTAGCGGGGGGGCTCAAGTTCTTC | CASSLPLAGGLKFF
- | TRBD1 | 16 | TRBJ1-2 | TRBV10-3 | TGTGCCATCAGTGAAACCCCGGGACAGGCTAACTATGGCTACACCTTC | CAISETPGQANYGYTF